These 15 T cell receptor delta chains came from one sample sequenced in a study of gamma-delta T cells after stem cell transplantation. TCRdb re-called clones from the RT-PCR reads via CATT. The sample holds some 1,400 delta-chain clones; approximately 15% are singletons and the top ten take around a quarter. Sequencing input: gamma-delta T cells. The receptor set was obtained from a human donor. It is not recorded whose cells these are; they may come from a transplant donor.

About this clone: A far larger clone differs by one base, so this is likely a read error. The chain recombines TRDV2 with TRDJ1; D gene unclear. Germline loops: CDR1 GEAIGNYY, CDR2 EKD. This CDR3 is built from 17 residues. V lost 5 bases, J lost 0 bases, and 21 bases lay in between. CDR3 in DNA: TGTGCCTGTGGCCCTCTTAATAATATGGAGTACACCGATAAACTCATCTTT. Encoded protein: CACGPLNNMEYTDKLIF.

Of note for this clone: This likely stems from a read error, as it lies one base from a far larger clone. The gene calls are TRDV2 and TRDJ3, with 13 bases that match TRDD3. The CDR3 is 21 residues long. Per germline, CDR1 GEAIGNYY and CDR2 EKD. V shed 6 bases, J shed 1 base, and the junction held 14 bases outside the gene matches. Written as DNA, the CDR3 is TGTGCCTGTTGCTCGATGGGTACTGGGGGATACGGATCCTGGGACACCCGACAGATGTTTTTC. The encoded protein is CACCSMGTGGYGSWDTRQMFF.

Judged by abundance, this clone is hyperexpanded (1% or more). Other DNA sequences from this sample encode an identical CDR3 as well. The genes are TRDV2 and TRDJ1; TRDD3 matches at 7 bases. The junction had 3 bases not matched to a gene; V was cut back by 0 bases and J by 0 bases. This CDR3 contains 15 residues. Per the germline V gene, CDR1 is GEAIGNYY and CDR2 is EKD. CDR3 sequence (DNA): TGTGCCTGTGACACCTTGGGGGAAAACACCGATAAACTCATCTTT. This translates into CACDTLGENTDKLIF.

Details on this clone: With a far larger clone one base away, a read error is the likely cause. The chain couples TRDV2 to TRDJ1; TRDD3 aligns across 8 bases. The V gene's germline CDR1 is GEAIGNYY and CDR2 EKD. The J segment lost 0 bases and the V segment lost 0 bases, leaving 29 bases of the junction unmatched. The CDR3 totals 24 residues. This CDR3 reads CACDTVLRPGTGGTSEGYTDKLIF. CDR3 bases: TGTGCCTGTGACACCGTTCTACGCCCTGGTACTGGGGGTACCTCTGAAGGGTACACCGATAAACTCATCTTT.

A note on this clone: A junction boundary mismatches the germline segment, possibly from a read error. The chain combines TRDV2 with TRDJ2, with 9 bases identical to TRDD3. This CDR3 contains 16 residues. Looked up from germline, CDR1 is GEAIGNYY and CDR2 is EKD. CDR3 bases: TGTGCCTGTGGCACTATACTGGGGGACCAGACAGCACAACCCTTCTTT. Residues: CACGTILGDQTAQPFF.

About this clone itself: This likely stems from a read error, as it lies one base from a far larger clone. Other DNA sequences within the sample encode an identical CDR3. The V and J genes are TRDV2 and TRDJ1; TRDD3 matches 11 bases. The germline V gene has CDR1 GEAIGNYY and CDR2 EKD. The CDR3 runs 16 residues. Trimming cost V 1 base and J 5 bases; bases outside gene matches: 8. The CDR3 spells CACDTLGDTITDKLIF. The CDR3 nucleotides read TGTGCCTGTGACACGCTGGGGGATACTATCACTGATAAACTCATCTTT.

Of note for this clone: The protein given by TCRdb reflects a much larger clone and differs at residue 7 from this DNA's translation, likely from a read error; the protein shown is the DNA's translation. This chain uses TRDV2 with TRDJ1; 11 bases are shared with TRDD3. The CDR3 consists of 18 residues. The V segment lost 2 bases and the J segment 2 bases; nucleotides outside the gene matches: 12. Germline assignment: CDR1 GEAIGNYY and CDR2 EKD. The DNA for the CDR3 is TGTGCCTGTGACAACCTACTACTGGGGGATAATATAACCGATAAACTCATCTTT. Translation gives CACDNLLLGDNITDKLIF.

This clone has more than one count but fewer than ten. A read error likely explains this, since a far larger clone differs by one base. This chain joins TRDV2 and TRDJ3; 8 nucleotides align to TRDD3. Germline V gives CDR1 GEAIGNYY, CDR2 EKD. CDR3 size: 21 residues. The CDR3 region is CACDTVDWGSKSSRDTRQMFF. DNA of the CDR3: TGTGCCTGTGACACCGTAGACTGGGGGTCGAAGAGCTCCCGGGACACCCGACAGATGTTTTTC.

This clone was seen only a few times. The rearrangement uses TRDV2 and TRDJ1; 8 bases agree with TRDD3. Germline V gene sequence: CDR1 GEAIGNYY, CDR2 EKD. The junction had 20 bases not matched to a gene; V was cut back by 3 bases and J by 3 bases. The CDR3 is made up of 19 amino acids. This chain's CDR3 is CACDPIPRVVLGVPDKLIF. The CDR3 DNA follows: TGTGCCTGTGACCCGATTCCCCGCGTCGTACTGGGGGTCCCCGATAAACTCATCTTT.

Remarks on this clone: TCRdb has a much larger clone's protein, which differs at residue 8 from the translation of this DNA, likely because of a read error; what is shown is the protein translated from the DNA. The chain is built from TRDV2 and TRDJ1; possible D gene TRDD1, 5 bases. The ends were cut back, 1 base at V and 3 bases at J, with 8 bases in the middle. Germline values: CDR1 GEAIGNYY, CDR2 EKD. The CDR3 length is 13 residues. CDR3 in DNA: TGTGCCTGTGACACAATAGGACCCGATAAACTCATCTTT. This codes for CACDTIGPDKLIF.

This clone has just a few counts. One base separates it from a far larger clone, so it is likely a read error. Other nucleotide sequences from this sample produce the same CDR3. V usage is TRDV2 and J usage is TRDJ1; a weak D match, TRDD1 (5 bases). The CDR3 contains 13 residues. Germline CDR1 GEAIGNYY, CDR2 EKD. CDR3 protein: CACDTIGADKLIF. The CDR3 DNA follows: TGTGCATGTGACACAATAGGGGCCGATAAACTCATCTTT.

With regard to this clone: A far bigger clonotype differs at one base, so this is likely a read error. V and J are TRDV2 and TRDJ3, with TRDD3 matching over 13 bases. Germline trimming cut 6 bases from V and 2 bases from J; bases unmatched to any gene: 15. Germline CDR1 GEAIGNYY, CDR2 EKD. The CDR3 is 21 amino acids. The CDR3: CACCSVGTGGYGPWDTRQMFF. CDR3 coding DNA: TGTGCCTGTTGCTCGGTGGGTACTGGGGGATACGGACCCTGGGACACCCGACAGATGTTTTTC.

Of note for this clone: A far larger clone lies a single base away; this is likely a read error. The same CDR3 is also encoded by other DNA sequences in this sample. The chain couples TRDV2 to TRDJ1; tentative D call: TRDD3 (6 bases). The V gene's germline CDR1 is GEAIGNYY and CDR2 EKD. The CDR3 runs 18 residues. V dropped 3 bases and J dropped 1 base, with 23 bases sitting between them. The CDR3 region is CACDEIMGRDRATDKLIF. In nucleotides, the CDR3 is TGTGCCTGTGACGAGATCATGGGGAGGGATAGGGCCACCGATAAACTCATCTTT.

Concerning this clone itself: This is likely an artifact of a read error, given a far larger clone one base away. The chain links TRDV2 to TRDJ1, with 8 nucleotides matching TRDD3. J was trimmed by 3 bases and V by 0 bases; bases with no gene match: 11. CDR3 length equals 17 residues. Germline values: CDR1 GEAIGNYY, CDR2 EKD. CDR3 sequence reads: CACDTLGDGTYADKLIF. The CDR3 DNA reads TGTGCCTGTGACACCTTGGGGGATGGGACGTACGCCGATAAACTCATCTTT.

In the case of this clone: The likely explanation is a read error, given a far larger clone one base away. The chain couples TRDV2 to TRDJ1; 8 bases are shared with TRDD3. There are 21 residues in the CDR3. V lost 0 bases to trimming and J lost 3 bases; unmatched junction nucleotides: 23. CDR1 GEAIGNYY and CDR2 EKD come from the germline V gene. CDR3 residues: CACDTLPSSTGGAPYADKLIF. The CDR3 bases are TGTGCCTGTGACACCCTCCCCTCTAGTACTGGGGGGGCACCCTACGCCGATAAACTCATCTTT.